Here is one T cell receptor (beta chain) with its context. The data derive from a study of blood T cell repertoires in COVID-19. Sequenced by immunoSEQ multiplex PCR; TCRdb stores in-frame clones only, minus some. The table includes about 300,000 clones, more than 70% detected once. V lost 1 base and J lost 2; bases outside the gene matches: 4. Germline CDR1 SGHVT, CDR2 SQSDAQ. CDR3 length: 16 residues. The chain has TRBV7-4 and TRBJ1-5; TRBD1 agrees at 8 bases. Sequenced sample: peripheral blood. This receptor was taken from a woman in her twenties or thirties with COVID-19, enrolled during active disease. CDR3 DNA sequence: TGTGCCAGCAGCTTAGTCCCGGGACAGGGCAATCAGCCCCAGCATTTT. Translated: CASSLVPGQGNQPQHF. Combining the CDR3 with reference TRBV7-4 and TRBJ1-5 gives the whole variable domain GAGVSQSPRYKVAKRGRDVALRCDSISGHVTLYWYRQTLGQGSEVLTYSQSDAQRDKSGRPSGRFSAERPERSVSTLKIQRTEQGDSAVYLCASSLVPGQGNQPQHFGDGTRLSIL.